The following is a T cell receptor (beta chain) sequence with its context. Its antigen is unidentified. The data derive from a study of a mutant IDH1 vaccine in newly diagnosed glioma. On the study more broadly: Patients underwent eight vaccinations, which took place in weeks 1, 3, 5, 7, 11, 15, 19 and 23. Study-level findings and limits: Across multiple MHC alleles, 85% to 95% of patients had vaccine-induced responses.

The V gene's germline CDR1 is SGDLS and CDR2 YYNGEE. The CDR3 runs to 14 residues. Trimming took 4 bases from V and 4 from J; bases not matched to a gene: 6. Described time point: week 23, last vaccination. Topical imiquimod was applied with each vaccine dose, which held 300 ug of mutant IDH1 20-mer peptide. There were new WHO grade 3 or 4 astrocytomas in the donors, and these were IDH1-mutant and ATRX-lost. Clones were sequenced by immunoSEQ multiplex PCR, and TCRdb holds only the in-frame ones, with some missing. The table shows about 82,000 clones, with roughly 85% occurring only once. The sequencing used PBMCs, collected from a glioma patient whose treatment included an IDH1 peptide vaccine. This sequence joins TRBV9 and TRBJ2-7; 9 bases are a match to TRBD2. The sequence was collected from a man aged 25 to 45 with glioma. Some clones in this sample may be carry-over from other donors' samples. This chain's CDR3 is CASSPGTSPYEQYF. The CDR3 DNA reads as TGTGCCAGCAGCCCCGGGACTAGCCCTTACGAGCAGTACTTC. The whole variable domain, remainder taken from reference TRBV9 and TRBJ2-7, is DSGVTQTPKHLITATGQRVTLRCSPRSGDLSVYWYQQSLDQGLQFLIQYYNGEERAKGNILERFSAQQFPDLHSELNLSSLELGDSALYFCASSPGTSPYEQYFGPGTRLTVT.